These 24 T cell receptor beta chains were sequenced from one sample in a study of T cells in Graves' hyperthyroidism and ophthalmopathy (dated by TCRdb to 2018 to 2020). Library preparation employed multiplex PCR. The listed sequencing device is Illumina HiSeq 2000. The TCR beta CDR3 regions were amplified from the RNA transcripts. The TCR CDR3 was subjected to a first round of RT-PCR using the HTBI primer set and the Qiagen OneStep RT-PCR kit. In TCRdb, the public reads were trimmed at Q25 with fastp and aligned with MiXCR, with productive beta chains retained. When rows share a CDR3 protein, they turn into one entry using the most common DNA and genes. For this sample there are about 350,000 distinct CDR3 sequences; approximately 15% appear just once. About 22% of the sample lies in the top ten. Sequenced material: blood. The receptor source for this set is a woman in her thirties with Graves' hyperthyroidism.

This clonotype was found many times. The rearrangement joins TRBV30 to TRBJ2-1, with 11 bases matching TRBD2. There are 17 residues in the CDR3. J gave up 4 bases and V 3 bases, and 11 bases lay outside the gene matches. Per the germline V gene, CDR1 is GTSNPN and CDR2 is SVGIG (reference sequence). The CDR3 region is CAWRPAGTSGRYNEQFF. The DNA of the CDR3 is TGTGCCTGGAGGCCGGCCGGGACTAGCGGACGATACAATGAGCAGTTCTTC.

At least ten counts were recorded for this clonotype. The chain links TRBV12-3 or TRBV12-4 to TRBJ2-1; 7 nucleotides match TRBD2. The CDR3 length is 14 residues. V lost 1 base to trimming and J lost 12 bases; unmatched junction nucleotides: 9. The CDR3 here is CASSLETSSVLQFF. CDR3 coding DNA: TGTGCCAGCAGTTTAGAGACTAGCTCTGTATTGCAGTTCTTC.

This clonotype turned up a few times. The chain combines TRBV5-5 with TRBJ2-3; D remains ambiguous. V lost 1 base and J 6 bases, leaving 12 bases between the germline ends. The CDR3 is 14 amino acids. Germline V gives CDR1 SGHKS, CDR2 YYEKEE (reference sequence). The CDR3 DNA reads TGTGCCAGCAGCTTGAACAGCAAGGGCGATACGCAGTATTTT. Protein product: CASSLNSKGDTQYF.

The chain employs TRBV11-2 and TRBJ2-3; D uncertain. V was clipped by 6 bases and J by 2 bases, with 12 bases between them. From germline, CDR1 is SGHAT and CDR2 FQNNGV. There are 14 residues in the CDR3. CDR3 DNA: TGTGCCAGCAGGTACCGCGCACCCACAGATACGCAGTATTTT. Its protein is CASRYRAPTDTQYF.

CDR3: CASSQRSSEQYF. In nucleotides, the CDR3 is TGTGCCAGCAGCCAACGGAGTTCCGAGCAGTACTTC. The chain employs TRBV3-1 and TRBJ2-7; no firm D call. V gave up 2 bases and J gave up 6 bases, with 8 bases separating them. CDR1 and CDR2 (germline): LGHDT, YNNKEL (reference sequence). This CDR3 has 12 amino acids.

About this clonotype: This may be a read error: a much more frequent sequence differs by one nucleotide. No conserved phenylalanine or tryptophan is present at the end of the CDR3, so a read error is the likely explanation. The chain recombines TRBV7-2 with TRBJ2-1; D is unresolved. The CDR3 loop spans 15 amino acids. Trimming pared 5 bases from V and 0 bases from J, leaving 11 bases between. CDR1 is SGHTA and CDR2 is FQGNSA in the germline V gene. In nucleotides, the CDR3 is TGTGCCAGCAGCCGCGTTAGCAGCTCCTACAATGAGCAGTTCGTC. It is translated as CASSRVSSSYNEQFV.

In its sample, this clonotype was seen a few times. The V call is TRBV7-9, the J call TRBJ2-1; 15 bases are shared with TRBD2. Trimming at V came to 1 base and at J to 6 bases, leaving 7 bases not matched to a gene. Germline assignment: CDR1 SEHNR and CDR2 FQNEAQ (reference sequence). This CDR3 contains 18 residues. CDR3 nucleotides: TGTGCCAGCAGCTTAGGACGTCCGGGACTAGCGGGAGGCAATGAGCAGTTCTTC. Protein: CASSLGRPGLAGGNEQFF.

The chain combines TRBV20-1 with TRBJ2-7; D might be TRBD2 (7 bases). V was trimmed by 0 bases and J by 6 bases, leaving 18 bases between them. The CDR3 runs 15 residues. Germline V gene sequence: CDR1 DFQATT, CDR2 SNEGSKA (reference sequence). The CDR3 region is CSARDGGTGGREQYF. The CDR3 nucleotides read TGCAGTGCTAGAGATGGCGGGACGGGGGGCCGCGAGCAGTACTTC.

Ten or more counts support this clonotype. The chain carries TRBV7-8 and TRBJ1-3, with 8 bases that match TRBD1. V dropped 5 bases and J dropped 0; count of bases not matched to a gene: 12. This CDR3 is built from 18 residues. Germline V CDR1 and CDR2: SGHVS, FQNEAQ. CDR3 sequence: CASSPRTGQMNSGNTIYF. The CDR3 DNA is TGTGCCAGCAGCCCAAGGACAGGGCAAATGAACTCTGGAAACACCATATATTTT. Looking up the rest from reference TRBV7-8 and TRBJ1-3 gives the full variable domain: GAGVSQSPRYKVAKRGQDVALRCDPISGHVSLFWYQQALGQGPEFLTYFQNEAQLDKSGLPSDRFFAERPEGSVSTLKIQRTQQEDSAVYLCASSPRTGQMNSGNTIYFGEGSWLTVV.

This clonotype was counted ten times or more. The J gene is TRBJ2-2, the V gene TRBV7-2; 9 bases line up with TRBD2. The germline V gene has CDR1 SGHTA and CDR2 FQGNSA. V dropped 5 bases and J dropped 4; count of bases not matched to a gene: 8. The length of the CDR3 is 16 residues. The DNA of the CDR3 is TGTGCCAGCAGCAAACTACCTAGCGGGGTCACCGGGGAGCTGTTTTTT. It translates to CASSKLPSGVTGELFF.

V gene TRBV11-2 combines with J gene TRBJ2-7, with D perhaps TRBD1 or TRBD2 (6 bases each). V shed 4 bases and J shed 2 bases, with 18 bases lying between them. Looked up from germline, CDR1 is SGHAT and CDR2 is FQNNGV. This CDR3 has 16 residues. This CDR3 is CASSYAVKGGPYEQYF. In nucleotides, the CDR3 is TGTGCCAGCAGCTACGCGGTTAAGGGGGGCCCCTACGAGCAGTACTTC.

CDR3 protein: CVTSATPNGYTF. The CDR3 coding sequence is TGTGTCACTTCCGCGACACCTAATGGCTACACCTTC. This chain links TRBV2 with TRBJ1-2; unclear D gene. From germline, CDR1 is SNHLY and CDR2 FYNNEI. The CDR3 has 12 residues.

This clonotype was seen at least ten times. The chain recombines TRBV28 with TRBJ1-2, with a tentative D call TRBD1 (5 bases). The CDR3 covers 12 residues. Germline-derived CDR1 and CDR2 are MDHEN and SYDVKM. The germline V and J ends were trimmed by 7 bases and 7 bases, with 13 bases remaining between them. The CDR3 reads CASTPGVSGYTF. For the CDR3, the DNA is TGTGCCAGCACCCCGGGGGTGAGTGGCTACACCTTC.

The rearrangement links TRBV7-8 to TRBJ2-1, with TRBD2 matching 10 bases. The V gene end was trimmed by 3 bases and the J gene end by 2 bases; junction bases not matched to a gene: 4. CDR1 and CDR2 from the germline V gene are SGHVS and FQNEAQ. The CDR3 runs to 16 residues. The CDR3 region is CASSLDGLAAYNEQFF. The CDR3 region has the DNA TGTGCCAGCAGCTTGGACGGACTAGCGGCCTACAATGAGCAGTTCTTC.

The chain is built from TRBV27 and TRBJ1-1, with TRBD1 as a possible D gene (5 bases). Germline V lookup: CDR1 MNHEY, CDR2 SMNVEV (reference sequence). V was shortened by 4 bases and J by 7 bases, with 13 bases between the two germline ends. The CDR3 is 13 amino acids. The CDR3 DNA is TGTGCCAGCAGTTGGGGGGGAAACGGTGAAGCTTTCTTT. Encoded protein: CASSWGGNGEAFF.

CDR3 amino acids: CSVVAGEGNEQFF. Here the CDR3 DNA reads TGCAGCGTTGTTGCGGGAGAGGGGAATGAGCAGTTCTTC. This rearrangement joins TRBV29-1 to TRBJ2-1, with 7 bases lining up with TRBD2. This CDR3 has 13 residues. Germline CDR1 is SQVTM and CDR2 is ANQGSEA. V gave up 4 bases and J gave up 7 bases; unmatched junction bases: 7.

This clonotype has just a few counts. The chain uses TRBV3-1 and TRBJ2-7, with TRBD2 matching 9 bases. V dropped 0 bases and J dropped 4; count of bases not matched to a gene: 4. The CDR3 is 15 amino acids. Germline V gene lookup returns CDR1 LGHDT and CDR2 YNNKEL (reference sequence). The CDR3 loop reads CASSQEFTSGYEQYF. The CDR3, as DNA: TGTGCCAGCAGCCAAGAGTTCACTAGCGGGTACGAGCAGTACTTC.

The genes are TRBV28 and TRBJ1-3, with unresolved D. Germline loops: CDR1 MDHEN, CDR2 SYDVKM. Trimming took 7 bases from V and 15 from J, leaving 19 bases between them. CDR3 length: 12 amino acids. The CDR3 bases are TGTGCCAGCAACACGGGCGTTGGGGATCAATATTTT. Amino acid sequence: CASNTGVGDQYF.

This clonotype has a handful of counts. The chain joins TRBV7-9 to TRBJ2-2; the D gene is possibly TRBD2 (5 bases). CDR1 is SEHNR and CDR2 is FQNEAQ in the germline V gene (reference sequence). V was shortened by 9 bases and J by 2 bases, with 13 bases between the two germline ends. The length of the CDR3 is 14 residues. The CDR3: CASQTPGNTGELFF. In DNA, the CDR3 is TGTGCCAGTCAAACACCGGGAAACACCGGGGAGCTGTTTTTT.

This clonotype has only a few counts. This rearrangement joins TRBV7-8 to TRBJ2-6; 7 positions agree with TRBD1. Germline-derived CDR1 and CDR2 are SGHVS and FQNEAQ. This CDR3 contains 20 residues. The trim removed 6 bases at V and 0 bases at J, leaving 17 bases unmatched. CDR3 region: CASSSPRPGQKSSGANVLTF. In nucleotides, the CDR3 is TGTGCCAGCAGTTCCCCAAGGCCGGGACAGAAGAGCTCTGGGGCCAACGTCCTGACTTTC.

The table lists this clonotype with a few counts. This chain connects TRBV14 to TRBJ2-1, with 8 bases identical to TRBD2. This CDR3 contains 17 residues. J lost 2 bases, V lost 3 bases, and 9 bases had no gene match. Germline V CDR1 and CDR2: SGHDN, FVKESK. The CDR3 sequence is CASSHVPSSGPYNEQFF. The CDR3 bases are TGTGCCAGCAGCCACGTACCCTCTAGCGGGCCCTACAATGAGCAGTTCTTC.

The gene calls are TRBV6-2 or TRBV6-3 and TRBJ2-1; D call uncertain. The V gene's germline CDR1 is MNHEY and CDR2 SVGEGT. The CDR3 runs 15 residues. Trimming cost V 1 base and J 6 bases, with 13 bases left between them. The CDR3 region has the DNA TGTGCCAGCAGTTACTTGGGTAAAGGTAGCAATGAGCAGTTCTTC. Amino acid sequence: CASSYLGKGSNEQFF.

This clonotype was seen more than once but under ten times. The chain couples TRBV7-2 to TRBJ2-7; D not certain. The CDR3 is 14 amino acids. Germline values: CDR1 SGHTA, CDR2 FQGNSA. With 5 bases removed from V and 9 bases from J, the gap between germline ends came to 20 bases. CDR3 sequence: CASSPVGFSTAQYF. In DNA, the CDR3 is TGTGCCAGCAGCCCGGTAGGGTTTTCTACCGCGCAGTACTTC.

Worth noting for this clonotype: A much larger clone is a single base away; this may be a read error. CDR3 in amino acids: CASRRPGLAETGELLF. The CDR3 DNA follows: TGTGCCAGCCGTCGACCGGGACTAGCGGAGACCGGGGAGCTGCTTTTT. This chain links TRBV11-2 with TRBJ2-2, with 11 nucleotides matching TRBD2. The CDR3 covers 16 residues. Looked up from germline, CDR1 is SGHAT and CDR2 is FQNNGV.